Listed here is a single T cell receptor (beta chain). This sample is drawn from a study of blood T cell repertoires in COVID-19. Overall study: COVID-19 samples, acute and convalescent, were from the United States, Italy and Spain. T cells, B-cell-depleted T cells, or PBMCs supplied cDNA or gDNA.

Authors' analysis steps: Researchers report that nucleated cell counts were estimated from reference gene primer amplification. Assay used: immunoSEQ multiplex PCR; TCRdb lists only in-frame clones, some missing. The D gene and trimming were derived from the DNA, and the V and J assignments and clone size from that table. The sample holds under 300,000 clones, about 79% seen once. Germline assignment: CDR1 SNHLY and CDR2 FYNNEI. The CDR3 runs to 16 residues. V lost 3 bases to trimming and J lost 8 bases, with 20 bases between them. Source material: peripheral blood. The sequence derives from a middle-aged man who had recovered from COVID-19. V is TRBV2 and J is TRBJ2-1, with a possible D match to TRBD2 (5 bases). The CDR3 is CASSDYAIGADDEQFF. CDR3 coding DNA: TGTGCCAGCAGTGATTACGCCATCGGAGCGGACGATGAGCAGTTCTTC.